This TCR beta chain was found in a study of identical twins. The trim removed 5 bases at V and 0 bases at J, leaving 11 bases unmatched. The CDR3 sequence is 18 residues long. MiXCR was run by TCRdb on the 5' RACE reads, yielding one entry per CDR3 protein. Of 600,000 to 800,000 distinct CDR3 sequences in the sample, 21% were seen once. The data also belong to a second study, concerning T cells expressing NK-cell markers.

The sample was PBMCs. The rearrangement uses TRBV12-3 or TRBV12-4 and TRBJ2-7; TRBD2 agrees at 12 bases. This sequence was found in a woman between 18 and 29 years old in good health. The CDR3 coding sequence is TGTGCCAGCAGTCCCTTTAGGACTAGCGGGACGATCTCCTACGAGCAGTACTTC. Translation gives CASSPFRTSGTISYEQYF.